This T cell receptor (beta chain) derives from a study of technical replicates of blood from a few donors. Data came from immunoSEQ multiplex PCR; TCRdb stores just in-frame clones and leaves some out. Of around 50,000 clones in the sample, about 96% were seen once. CDR1 is SGHRS and CDR2 is YFSETQ in the germline V gene. V trimming: 4 bases; J trimming: 7 bases; junction bases outside the gene matches: 5. CDR3 length: 13 residues. The chain carries TRBV5-1 and TRBJ2-1; 7 bases are a match to TRBD2. The receptor was derived from a human donor in good health. Sequenced: T cells isolated from PBMCs. The CDR3 here is CASSGTIENEQFF. The CDR3 nucleotides read TGCGCCAGCAGCGGGACTATCGAGAATGAGCAGTTCTTC. Full variable domain (rest looked up from reference TRBV5-1 and TRBJ2-1): KAGVTQTPRYLIKTRGQQVTLSCSPISGHRSVSWYQQTPGQGLQFLFEYFSETQRNKGNFPGRFSGRQFSNSRSEMNVSTLELGDSALYLCASSGTIENEQFFGPGTRLTVL.